Below are 5 T cell receptor beta chains sequenced from a single sample in a study of T cell repertoires in cytomegalovirus infection. TCRdb re-derived calls from the reads in MiXCR, one entry per CDR3 protein. The data hold a few hundred thousand distinct CDR3 sequences, with 15% to 20% observed a single time. The specimen was PBMCs. The receptors derive from a human donor in good health (CMV status not recorded). Some clones in this sample may be carry-over from other donors' samples.

This clonotype was counted at least ten times. The genes are TRBV12-3 or TRBV12-4 and TRBJ2-7; D call uncertain. The CDR3 covers 17 residues. Trimming took 5 bases from V and 2 from J, leaving 22 bases between them. In DNA form, the CDR3 reads TGTGCCAGCAGTCCGCTGTGGATGTCAAACAAAGCCTACGAGCAGTACTTC. Its protein product is CASSPLWMSNKAYEQYF.

The table lists this clonotype with a few counts. The chain recombines TRBV12-3 or TRBV12-4 with TRBJ2-1; 11 bases line up with TRBD2. The CDR3 spans 14 residues. J lost 10 bases, V lost 6 bases, and 8 bases had no gene match. The CDR3 DNA reads as TGTGCCAGCAGGGCTAGCGGGGGGTTCGGGGAGCAGTTCTTC. Amino acids: CASRASGGFGEQFF.

This clonotype was observed at least ten times. The genes are TRBV12-3 or TRBV12-4 and TRBJ2-4; TRBD1 matches at 7 bases. V lost 4 bases, J lost 0 bases, and 6 bases stayed unmatched. The length of the CDR3 is 16 residues. As DNA, the CDR3 is TGTGCCAGCAGTTCTCCGGGACAGCTAGCCAAAAACATTCAGTACTTC. Translation gives CASSSPGQLAKNIQYF.

This clonotype was recorded many times. The chain combines TRBV7-8 with TRBJ1-5, with D unclear. V was pared by 5 bases and J by 5 bases, with 13 bases between. CDR1 and CDR2 from the germline V gene are SGHVS and FQNEAQ. The CDR3 loop spans 14 amino acids. In DNA, the CDR3 is TGTGCCAGCAGCCCCCGGACCGGTTATCAGCCCCAGCATTTT. Its translation is CASSPRTGYQPQHF.

This clonotype was found many times. The gene calls are TRBV7-6 and TRBJ1-4, with D uncertain. With 0 bases removed from V and 7 bases from J, the gap between germline ends came to 12 bases. The CDR3 spans 15 residues. The germline gives CDR1 SGHVS, CDR2 FNYEAQ. CDR3 DNA sequence: TGTGCCAGCAGCTTAGCGCATGGGATCGGTGAAAAACTGTTTTTT. This encodes CASSLAHGIGEKLFF.